One sample yielded the 21 T cell receptor beta chains listed below, sequenced in a study. Each CDR3 protein gets one entry after TCRdb re-called the 5' RACE reads with MiXCR. The sample holds tens of thousands of distinct CDR3 sequences, roughly 27% seen once. Sequencing used memory CD4+ T cells sorted from a lymph node. Subset here: memory CD4+ T cells, CD4+CD45RO+CD25-. These receptors all stem from a female donor with breast cancer.

This chain uses TRBV2 with TRBJ1-5; tentative D call: TRBD1 (6 bases). The V gene's germline CDR1 is SNHLY and CDR2 FYNNEI. V was shortened by 5 bases and J by 7 bases, with 12 bases between the two germline ends. The CDR3 length is 13 residues. DNA for the CDR3: TGTGCCAGCAGTCGAGGGACAAAGCAGCCCCAGCATTTT. As protein: CASSRGTKQPQHF.

This clonotype was detected a few times. The chain combines TRBV20-1 with TRBJ1-2; 9 bases are a match to TRBD1. From germline, CDR1 is DFQATT and CDR2 SNEGSKA (reference sequence). The CDR3 is 15 residues long. The DNA for the CDR3 is TGCAGGGGGGGGACAGGGCGGGTCTCTAACTATGGCTACACCTTC. Translation: CRGGTGRVSNYGYTF.

The J gene is TRBJ2-7, the V gene TRBV3-1, with D perhaps matching TRBD2 (5 bases). CDR1 LGHDT and CDR2 YNNKEL come from the germline V gene (reference sequence). The CDR3 runs 14 residues. V dropped 1 base and J dropped 6 bases, with 13 bases sitting between them. The CDR3 DNA follows: TGTGCCAGCAGCCAAGGTCTAGCAGCCCCCGAGCAGTACTTC. Protein product: CASSQGLAAPEQYF.

This clonotype was picked up a small number of times. The chain employs TRBV7-9 and TRBJ1-4; 9 bases agree with TRBD1. J lost 7 bases, V lost 2 bases, and 2 bases had no gene match. This CDR3 region has 14 residues. Germline values: CDR1 SEHNR, CDR2 FQNEAQ (reference sequence). The CDR3 region is CASSLRGQGEKLFF. CDR3 DNA sequence: TGTGCCAGCAGCTTACGGGGACAGGGTGAAAAACTGTTTTTT.

In this sample, this clonotype turned up a few times. The genes are TRBV7-6 and TRBJ2-1, with TRBD2 matching 7 bases. The junction had 5 bases not matched to a gene; V was cut back by 5 bases and J by 1 base. This CDR3 contains 15 residues. CDR1 and CDR2 (germline): SGHVS, FNYEAQ. CDR3 coding DNA: TGTGCCAGCAGCACCAGCGGGGAATCCTACAATGAGCAGTTCTTC. Residues: CASSTSGESYNEQFF.

The V and J genes are TRBV7-9 and TRBJ1-4; 7 bases are shared with TRBD1. Germline V gene lookup returns CDR1 SEHNR and CDR2 FQNEAQ (reference sequence). The CDR3 contains 13 residues. The trim removed 1 base at V and 10 bases at J, leaving 3 bases unmatched. The CDR3 sequence: CASSLGQGGKLFF. CDR3 coding DNA: TGTGCCAGCAGCTTAGGACAGGGAGGAAAACTGTTTTTT.

This clonotype was recorded a few times. The chain carries TRBV4-1 and TRBJ2-2; D gene ambiguous. In germline, CDR1 is MGHRA, CDR2 YSYEKL. The CDR3 covers 18 residues. V gave up 5 bases and J gave up 0 bases, with 19 bases separating them. The CDR3 spells CASSSRTAKYSNTGELFF. DNA of the CDR3: TGCGCCAGCAGCTCCCGGACCGCGAAATACTCGAACACCGGGGAGCTGTTTTTT.

This clonotype was observed a few times. V gene TRBV7-9 combines with J gene TRBJ1-2, with TRBD1 as a possible D gene (5 bases). The ends were cut back, 3 bases at V and 0 bases at J, with 11 bases in the middle. Germline-derived CDR1 and CDR2 are SEHNR and FQNEAQ (reference sequence). The CDR3 spans 15 residues. CDR3 sequence: CASSFGGRANYGYTF. The CDR3, as DNA: TGTGCCAGCAGCTTTGGGGGACGGGCTAACTATGGCTACACCTTC.

The chain couples TRBV6-1 to TRBJ2-2; D possibly uses TRBD1 or TRBD2 (7 bases each). From germline, CDR1 is MNHNS and CDR2 SASEGT. The CDR3 consists of 17 residues. V lost 0 bases to trimming and J lost 7 bases, with 18 bases between them. The DNA of the CDR3 is TGTGCCAGCAGTGAAGCGCGGCAGGGGGGGTTCGGCGGGGAGCTGTTTTTT. This gives the protein CASSEARQGGFGGELFF.

This chain links TRBV12-3 or TRBV12-4 with TRBJ2-7; 7 bases are shared with TRBD2. This CDR3 has 13 residues. Trimming at V came to 5 bases and at J to 2 bases, leaving 3 bases not matched to a gene. This CDR3 is CASSGGLTYEQYF. The CDR3 region has the DNA TGTGCCAGCAGTGGGGGACTAACCTACGAGCAGTACTTC.

The chain employs TRBV20-1 and TRBJ2-5, with a possible D match to TRBD1 (5 bases). The CDR3 is 14 residues long. V lost 0 bases, J lost 1 base, and 9 bases lay in between. Per germline, CDR1 DFQATT and CDR2 SNEGSKA (reference sequence). This chain's CDR3 is CSARDDRSQETQYF. DNA for the CDR3: TGCAGTGCTAGAGACGACAGAAGCCAAGAGACCCAGTACTTC.

This clonotype has only a few counts. This chain links TRBV5-6 with TRBJ2-7; no firm D call. Trimming shortened V by 1 base and J by 0 bases, and 8 bases separated the two germline ends. CDR3 length: 14 amino acids. The germline CDR1 and CDR2 sequences are SGHDT and YYEEEE. The CDR3 DNA reads TGTGCCAGCAGCTTGCTTAGGAGCTCCTACGAGCAGTACTTC. This translates into CASSLLRSSYEQYF. The whole variable domain, remainder taken from reference TRBV5-6 and TRBJ2-7, is DAGVTQSPTHLIKTRGQQVTLRCSPKSGHDTVSWYQQALGQGPQFIFQYYEEEERQRGNFPDRFSGHQFPNYSSELNVNALLLGDSALYLCASSLLRSSYEQYFGPGTRLTVT.

The V and J genes are TRBV5-1 and TRBJ2-7, with TRBD1 as a possible D gene (5 bases). The germline V gene encodes CDR1 SGHRS and CDR2 YFSETQ. V gave up 0 bases and J gave up 5 bases, with 6 bases separating them. There are 12 residues in the CDR3. CDR3 loop: CASSLAGNEQYF. CDR3 DNA: TGCGCCAGCAGCTTGGCAGGGAACGAGCAGTACTTC.

The chain carries TRBV7-9 and TRBJ2-3, with D maybe TRBD2 (6 bases). The germline V gene encodes CDR1 SEHNR and CDR2 FQNEAQ (reference sequence). This CDR3 region has 16 residues. V gave up 3 bases and J gave up 0 bases, with 13 bases separating them. The CDR3 nucleotides are TGTGCCAGCAGCTTCGAAGGCGCGGGAAGCACAGATACGCAGTATTTT. Protein sequence: CASSFEGAGSTDTQYF.

This clonotype showed up just a few times. The chain has TRBV2 and TRBJ2-3, with D unresolved. Germline CDR1 and CDR2: SNHLY and FYNNEI. Trimming left V 3 bases short and J 2 bases short, with 9 bases between. This CDR3 is built from 14 residues. CDR3 nucleotides: TGTGCCAGCAGTGAGCTTGTGTCCACAGATACGCAGTATTTT. This codes for CASSELVSTDTQYF.

On this clonotype: One end of the junction is discordant with germline, which a read error may explain. V and J are TRBV7-2 and TRBJ2-3, with TRBD2 matching 7 bases. Germline V gene data show CDR1 as SGHTA and CDR2 as FQGNSA. The CDR3 consists of 15 residues. The CDR3 sequence is CANSFITSDVDTQYF. CDR3 nucleotides: TGTGCCAACAGCTTCATAACTAGCGATGTGGATACGCAGTATTTT.

This clonotype was detected a few times. J is TRBJ2-7 and V is TRBV7-2; D unclear. The germline V gene encodes CDR1 SGHTA and CDR2 FQGNSA. V lost 2 bases to trimming and J lost 4 bases, with 18 bases between them. The CDR3 spans 16 residues. The CDR3 DNA reads TGTGCCAGCAGCTTACGCAGCAGACCACAAGTTTACGAGCAGTACTTC. It is translated as CASSLRSRPQVYEQYF.

The chain couples TRBV5-4 to TRBJ1-5; no definite D call. This CDR3 is built from 13 residues. Germline loops: CDR1 SGHNT, CDR2 YYREEE (reference sequence). Trimming took 3 bases from V and 0 from J, leaving 4 bases between them. CDR3 DNA: TGTGCCAGCAGCTATGATAGCAATCAGCCCCAGCATTTT. Translating gives CASSYDSNQPQHF.

V and J are TRBV7-8 and TRBJ2-7; D is ambiguous. Germline V gives CDR1 SGHVS, CDR2 FQNEAQ. Trimming shortened V by 5 bases and J by 2 bases, and 7 bases separated the two germline ends. The CDR3 runs to 12 residues. CDR3 loop: CASSHGTYEQYF. DNA for the CDR3: TGTGCCAGCAGCCACGGAACCTACGAGCAGTACTTC.

This clonotype was seen only a few times. The chain carries TRBV5-1 and TRBJ2-3; D unclear. The CDR3 is 16 residues long. V was pared by 0 bases and J by 1 base, with 12 bases between. The V gene's germline CDR1 is SGHRS and CDR2 YFSETQ. In nucleotides, the CDR3 is TGCGCCAGCAGCTTGGTAGCCGGGTTAGGCACAGATACGCAGTATTTT. Amino acids: CASSLVAGLGTDTQYF.

The chain employs TRBV5-4 and TRBJ2-1; possible D gene TRBD1, 6 bases. Germline V lookup: CDR1 SGHNT, CDR2 YYREEE (reference sequence). CDR3 size: 15 residues. Trimming pared 2 bases from V and 0 bases from J, leaving 9 bases between. Here the CDR3 reads CASSFDRSSYNEQFF. The CDR3 coding sequence is TGTGCCAGCAGCTTCGACAGGAGCTCCTACAATGAGCAGTTCTTC.